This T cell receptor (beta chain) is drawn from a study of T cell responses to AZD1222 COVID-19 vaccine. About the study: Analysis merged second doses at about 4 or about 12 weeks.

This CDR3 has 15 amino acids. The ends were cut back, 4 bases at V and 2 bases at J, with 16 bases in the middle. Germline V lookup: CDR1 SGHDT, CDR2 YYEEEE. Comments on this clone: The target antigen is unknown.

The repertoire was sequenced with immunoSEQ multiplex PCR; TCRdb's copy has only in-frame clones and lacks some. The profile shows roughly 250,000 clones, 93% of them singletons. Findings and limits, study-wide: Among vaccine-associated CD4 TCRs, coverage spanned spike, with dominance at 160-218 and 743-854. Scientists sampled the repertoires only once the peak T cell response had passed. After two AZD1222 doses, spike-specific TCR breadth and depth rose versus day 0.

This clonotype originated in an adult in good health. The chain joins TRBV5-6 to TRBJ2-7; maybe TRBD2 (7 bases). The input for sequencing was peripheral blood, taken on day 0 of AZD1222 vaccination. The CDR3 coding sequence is TGTGCCAGCAGCCTCCTAGGGGGGGAGCCCTACGAGCAGTACTTC. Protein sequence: CASSLLGGEPYEQYF.